This T cell receptor beta chain was observed in a study of Ad26.COV2.S vaccination and SARS-CoV-2 variants. As for the study in general: Donor had been placed in the Ad26.COV2.S arm of the COV1001 trial.

A note on this clone: Its antigen is unidentified.

Indicated treatment: about 20 received Ad26.COV2.S at low or high dose, single or two shots; about 5 received placebo; per-sample allocation not given. Sampling occurred on day 63 after the first vaccine or placebo injection. Only in-frame clones appear in the TCRdb table, and some are missing; sequencing was by immunoSEQ multiplex PCR. Of approximately 460,000 clones detected, nearly 90% appear once; the ten largest clones hold about 1.5%. General observations from the study: Spike-specific CD8+ and CD4+ T cell responses reportedly showed substantial breadth after vaccination.

The V and J ends lost 4 bases and 4 bases respectively, with 25 bases between them. The CDR3 runs to 18 residues. CDR1 is LGHDT, CDR2 YNNKEL, per germline (reference sequence). J is TRBJ1-2 and V is TRBV3-1 (or the pseudogene TRBV3-2), with D perhaps TRBD1 (5 bases). The sequence came from a person between 18 and 65 years old who received the Ad26.COV2.S COVID-19 vaccine or a placebo. Here the sequenced sample was peripheral blood, taken in a trial of Ad26.COV2.S vaccine versus placebo. CDR3 DNA: TGTGCCAGCAGCCCAGAAGGGGTAAGGGACCTCGGGGGCTATGGCTACACCTTC. Amino acids: CASSPEGVRDLGGYGYTF.